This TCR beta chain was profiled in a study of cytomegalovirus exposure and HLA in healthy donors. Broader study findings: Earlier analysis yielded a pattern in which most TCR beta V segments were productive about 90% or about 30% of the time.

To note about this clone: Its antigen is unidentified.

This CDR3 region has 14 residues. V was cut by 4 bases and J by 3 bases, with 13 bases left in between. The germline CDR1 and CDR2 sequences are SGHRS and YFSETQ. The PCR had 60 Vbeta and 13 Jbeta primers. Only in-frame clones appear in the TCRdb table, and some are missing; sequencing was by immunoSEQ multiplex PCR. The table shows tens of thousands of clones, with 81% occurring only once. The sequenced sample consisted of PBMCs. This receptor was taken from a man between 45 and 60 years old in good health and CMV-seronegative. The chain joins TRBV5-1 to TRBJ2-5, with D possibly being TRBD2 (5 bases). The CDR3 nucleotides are TGCGCCAGCAGCACGGGCCGGGGTAAAGAGACCCAGTACTTC. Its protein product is CASSTGRGKETQYF.